These 22 T cell receptor beta chains came from one sample sequenced in a study of shared clonotypes between healthy human individuals. TCRdb's copy holds only in-frame clones and misses some; the assay was immunoSEQ multiplex PCR. The sample lists over 750,000 clones; about 97% were seen once. The naive CD8 population came from CD45RO-negative cells selected for CCR7, without terminally differentiated effector memory CD45RA+ cells. Source material: naive CD8+ T cells sorted from blood. The receptors derive from a man aged 25 to 45 in good health.

The V call is TRBV7-9, the J call TRBJ1-2; D is ambiguous. The CDR3 runs to 14 residues. CDR1 is SEHNR and CDR2 is FQNEAQ in the germline V gene (reference sequence). V was trimmed by 4 bases and J by 9 bases, leaving 18 bases between them. CDR3 residues: CASSSTDPVWRYTF. CDR3 bases: TGTGCCAGCAGCTCCACCGACCCCGTCTGGCGCTACACCTTC.

V is TRBV7-9 and J is TRBJ2-7; perhaps TRBD1 as D (6 bases). This CDR3 is 14 amino acids long. V was trimmed by 5 bases and J by 2 bases, leaving 13 bases between them. Germline V gene lookup returns CDR1 SEHNR and CDR2 FQNEAQ (reference sequence). This CDR3 is CASSPTQGPYEQYF. The CDR3 nucleotides are TGTGCCAGCAGCCCCACACAGGGTCCCTACGAGCAGTACTTC.

A remark on this clone: Other nucleotide sequences in the sample specify the same CDR3. This rearrangement joins TRBV7-6 to TRBJ2-7; TRBD1 matches at 7 bases. Per germline, CDR1 SGHVS and CDR2 FNYEAQ. V trimming: 5 bases; J trimming: 4 bases; junction bases outside the gene matches: 8. This CDR3 is 14 amino acids long. The CDR3 is CASSPRTGSYEQYF. In nucleotides, the CDR3 is TGTGCCAGCAGCCCTCGGACAGGTAGTTACGAGCAGTACTTC.

Here the CDR3 reads CASSYRDRPYEQYF. DNA for the CDR3: TGTGCCAGCAGCTACCGGGACAGGCCCTACGAGCAGTACTTC. V gene TRBV9 combines with J gene TRBJ2-7; 8 positions match TRBD1. There are 14 residues in the CDR3. The J segment lost 2 bases and the V segment lost 4 bases, leaving 5 bases of the junction unmatched. The germline V gene has CDR1 SGDLS and CDR2 YYNGEE.

This clone was found a few times. The rearrangement uses TRBV4-1 and TRBJ2-1; 9 bases line up with TRBD1. Germline loops: CDR1 MGHRA, CDR2 YSYEKL. The CDR3 is made up of 16 amino acids. The ends lost 0 bases at V and 8 bases at J; junction bases unmatched: 8. CDR3 in DNA: TGCGCCAGCAGCCAAGATCAGAGGACAGGGGTCGATGAGCAGTTCTTC. It translates to CASSQDQRTGVDEQFF.

The chain uses TRBV19 and TRBJ2-7, with D perhaps being TRBD1 or TRBD2 (5 bases each). There are 14 residues in the CDR3. From germline, CDR1 is LNHDA and CDR2 SQIVND (reference sequence). The V end was cut by 1 base, the J end by 2 bases, with 9 bases between. CDR3 protein: CASSIVLGAYEQYF. The DNA of the CDR3 is TGTGCCAGTAGTATAGTTCTGGGGGCCTACGAGCAGTACTTC.

In the case of this clone: In the same sample, other DNA sequences code for this CDR3. The rearrangement uses TRBV7-8 and TRBJ2-7; 9 bases match TRBD1. V shed 4 bases and J 2 bases; nucleotides not matched to a gene: 6. The CDR3 is 15 amino acids. CDR1 is SGHVS, CDR2 FQNEAQ, per germline. The DNA for the CDR3 is TGTGCCAGCAGCTCCCCGGGACAGGGAGCCTACGAGCAGTACTTC. As protein: CASSSPGQGAYEQYF.

The chain recombines TRBV28 with TRBJ2-7, with TRBD1 matching over 9 bases. The V gene end was trimmed by 6 bases and the J gene end by 3 bases; junction bases not matched to a gene: 9. Germline V gives CDR1 MDHEN, CDR2 SYDVKM. The CDR3 runs 15 residues. The CDR3 loop reads CASRSRDRAIYEQYF. CDR3 DNA sequence: TGTGCCAGCAGAAGCCGGGACAGGGCCATCTACGAGCAGTACTTC. Combining the CDR3 with reference TRBV28 and TRBJ2-7 gives the whole variable domain DVKVTQSSRYLVKRTGEKVFLECVQDMDHENMFWYRQDPGLGLRLIYFSYDVKMKEKGDIPEGYSVSREKKERFSLILESASTNQTSMYLCASRSRDRAIYEQYFGPGTRLTVT.

The sample holds one count of this clone. V gene TRBV28 combines with J gene TRBJ2-7, with 9 bases lining up with TRBD1. This CDR3 region has 15 residues. The V segment lost 6 bases and the J segment 5 bases; nucleotides outside the gene matches: 11. Germline-derived CDR1 and CDR2 are MDHEN and SYDVKM. The CDR3 DNA reads TGTGCCAGCAGAGAACTCCGGGACAGGGAGGACGAGCAGTACTTC. Translating gives CASRELRDREDEQYF. Combining the CDR3 with reference TRBV28 and TRBJ2-7 gives the whole variable domain DVKVTQSSRYLVKRTGEKVFLECVQDMDHENMFWYRQDPGLGLRLIYFSYDVKMKEKGDIPEGYSVSREKKERFSLILESASTNQTSMYLCASRELRDREDEQYFGPGTRLTVT.

This clone has just one count. The chain combines TRBV7-9 with TRBJ2-1; no reliable D call. This CDR3 spans 14 amino acids. Germline CDR1 and CDR2: SEHNR and FQNEAQ (reference sequence). Trimming stripped 7 bases from V and 4 bases from J, with 14 bases between. The CDR3 DNA reads TGTGCCAGCACCCACGGAGCCGGGTACAATGAGCAGTTCTTC. Its translation is CASTHGAGYNEQFF.

Here the CDR3 reads CASSRSLDTQYF. CDR3 nucleotide sequence: TGTGCCAGCAGCCGATCGTTAGATACGCAGTATTTT. The V call is TRBV7-9, the J call TRBJ2-3; D call uncertain. V dropped 5 bases and J dropped 5 bases, with 8 bases sitting between them. CDR1 is SEHNR, CDR2 FQNEAQ, per germline (reference sequence). The CDR3 is 12 amino acids.

The CDR3 DNA sequence: TGTGCCAGCAGCTCGGGCGGGAGTGGGGAGACCCAGTACTTC. It yields the protein CASSSGGSGETQYF. The chain uses TRBV7-7 and TRBJ2-5, with 7 bases matching TRBD2. V trimming: 4 bases; J trimming: 5 bases; junction bases outside the gene matches: 7. Germline CDR1 SSHAT, CDR2 FNYEAQ (reference sequence). This CDR3 contains 14 residues.

The chain couples TRBV7-9 to TRBJ2-7; TRBD1 might be the D (5 bases). This CDR3 region has 12 residues. The V end was cut by 1 base, the J end by 9 bases, with 10 bases between. Per the germline V gene, CDR1 is SEHNR and CDR2 is FQNEAQ (reference sequence). The CDR3, as DNA: TGTGCCAGCAGCTTAGAGGGGTATCGGCAGTACTTC. This codes for CASSLEGYRQYF. The full variable domain, its missing parts supplied by reference TRBV7-9 and TRBJ2-7, is DTGVSQNPRHKITKRGQNVTFRCDPISEHNRLYWYRQTLGQGPEFLTYFQNEAQLEKSRLLSDRFSAERPKGSFSTLEIQRTEQGDSAMYLCASSLEGYRQYFGPGTRLTVT.

V is TRBV7-9 and J is TRBJ2-2, with D hard to call. The CDR3 runs 15 residues. V lost 4 bases and J lost 0, with 9 bases in between. Germline-derived CDR1 and CDR2 are SEHNR and FQNEAQ (reference sequence). This chain's CDR3 is CASSSLSANTGELFF. CDR3 DNA: TGTGCCAGCAGCTCGCTCAGTGCGAACACCGGGGAGCTGTTTTTT.

This clone was seen once. The chain combines TRBV2 with TRBJ2-3; a possible D gene is TRBD2 (6 bases). The CDR3 spans 13 residues. Trimming left V 9 bases short and J 2 bases short, with 12 bases between. The germline CDR1 and CDR2 sequences are SNHLY and FYNNEI. CDR3 coding DNA: TGTGCCAGAACTAGCAGAAACACAGATACGCAGTATTTT. Translating gives CARTSRNTDTQYF.

The table lists this clone with a count of one. The rearrangement links TRBV5-4 to TRBJ2-2; D might be TRBD2 (6 bases). From germline, CDR1 is SGHNT and CDR2 YYREEE (reference sequence). The CDR3 contains 18 residues. Trimming took 4 bases from V and 6 from J, leaving 25 bases between them. CDR3 bases: TGTGCCAGCAGCATAGGATACAGGAGGACTACGAGGGCCGGGGAGCTGTTTTTT. Protein sequence: CASSIGYRRTTRAGELFF.

The CDR3 DNA follows: TGTGCCAGCCTACCCCGTGCGGACAGGCTATCCTACGAGCAGTACTTC. It translates to CASLPRADRLSYEQYF. The V call is TRBV28, the J call TRBJ2-7; 7 nucleotides line up with TRBD1. The CDR3 is 16 amino acids. V shed 8 bases and J 1 base; nucleotides not matched to a gene: 14. The germline V gene encodes CDR1 MDHEN and CDR2 SYDVKM.

This chain uses TRBV5-1 with TRBJ2-7; D may match TRBD1 or TRBD2 (6 bases each). The CDR3 runs to 14 residues. Germline V gives CDR1 SGHRS, CDR2 YFSETQ. Deletions cut 1 base from V and 4 bases from J, with 12 bases between. Here the CDR3 reads CASSLSGGLYEQYF. The DNA for the CDR3 is TGCGCCAGCAGCTTGAGTGGGGGGCTATACGAGCAGTACTTC.

The CDR3, as DNA: TGTGCCAGCAGCTTAAGGATCCCGGAGCAGTTCTTC. Amino acid sequence: CASSLRIPEQFF. This chain connects TRBV7-9 to TRBJ2-1; D ambiguous. CDR1 is SEHNR, CDR2 FQNEAQ, per germline (reference sequence). This CDR3 is 12 amino acids long. Trimming stripped 2 bases from V and 10 bases from J, with 9 bases between.

CDR3 DNA sequence: TGTGCCAGTAGTATACGACTAGCGGGAAATTACAATGAGCAGTTCTTC. Translation: CASSIRLAGNYNEQFF. The J gene is TRBJ2-1, the V gene TRBV19; 11 bases are shared with TRBD2. Per the germline V gene, CDR1 is LNHDA and CDR2 is SQIVND (reference sequence). Losses at the gene ends were 2 bases for V and 4 bases for J; bases not matched to a gene: 4. This CDR3 comprises 16 residues.

V gene TRBV11-2 combines with J gene TRBJ2-5; the D is unclear. V lost 1 base, J lost 5 bases, and 11 bases lay in between. Germline CDR1 is SGHAT and CDR2 is FQNNGV. The CDR3 loop spans 14 amino acids. In DNA form, the CDR3 reads TGTGCCAGCAGCTTAGGTCCCTCACTCGAGACCCAGTACTTC. Protein sequence: CASSLGPSLETQYF.

The chain is built from TRBV27 and TRBJ2-5; D is uncertain. V lost 2 bases, J lost 3 bases, and 10 bases lay in between. From germline, CDR1 is MNHEY and CDR2 SMNVEV (reference sequence). There are 14 residues in the CDR3. This CDR3 reads CASSLEVSKETQYF. The DNA of the CDR3 is TGTGCCAGCAGTTTAGAGGTCAGCAAAGAGACCCAGTACTTC.